These 29 T cell receptor beta chains originate from one sample sequenced in a study of T cell responses to AZD1222 COVID-19 vaccine. The data were produced by immunoSEQ multiplex PCR, yet TCRdb's version contains in-frame clones alone and is incomplete. The repertoire consists of just under 90,000 clones, with roughly 86% occurring once and the leading ten covering 5.8%. Sequencing used peripheral blood, obtained on day 0 of AZD1222 vaccination. The receptors derive from an adult in good health.

The chain joins TRBV28 to TRBJ1-5, with a tentative D call TRBD1 (6 bases). This CDR3 comprises 14 residues. V lost 6 bases, J lost 7 bases, and 16 bases lay in between. Germline V gene sequence: CDR1 MDHEN, CDR2 SYDVKM. The CDR3 sequence is CASRRTGYGQPQHF. As DNA, the CDR3 is TGTGCCAGCAGGCGTACAGGGTACGGGCAGCCCCAGCATTTT.

V is TRBV5-4 and J is TRBJ1-5, with D uncertain. There are 13 residues in the CDR3. The ends were cut back, 1 base at V and 5 bases at J, with 7 bases in the middle. The germline CDR1 and CDR2 sequences are SGHNT and YYREEE (reference sequence). CDR3 sequence reads: CASSLNSDQPQHF. The CDR3, as DNA: TGTGCCAGCAGCTTGAACAGCGATCAGCCCCAGCATTTT.

The genes are TRBV5-4 and TRBJ2-6, with D hard to call. This CDR3 spans 12 amino acids. Germline V gene data show CDR1 as SGHNT and CDR2 as YYREEE (reference sequence). V was trimmed by 2 bases and J by 13 bases, leaving 10 bases between them. The CDR3 nucleotides read TGTGCCAGCAGCTTACTGGAGCAAGTCCTGACTTTC. This gives the protein CASSLLEQVLTF.

J is TRBJ1-6 and V is TRBV28, with 9 bases lining up with TRBD1. Trimming at V came to 5 bases and at J to 5 bases, leaving 16 bases not matched to a gene. CDR3 size: 19 residues. Germline V gene lookup returns CDR1 MDHEN and CDR2 SYDVKM. CDR3 sequence reads: CASSRLGTGMVADNSPLHF. CDR3 DNA sequence: TGTGCCAGCAGTCGCCTCGGGACAGGGATGGTCGCGGATAATTCACCCCTCCACTTT.

This clone was seen only once. The chain carries TRBV15 and TRBJ1-2; D is undetermined. CDR1 and CDR2 from the germline V gene are LNHNV and YYDKDF (reference sequence). The CDR3 is 15 amino acids. Trimming cost V 0 bases and J 4 bases, with 12 bases left between them. CDR3 nucleotides: TGTGCCACCAGCAGAGATCTGAGGGTGGCCTATGGCTACACCTTC. Translating gives CATSRDLRVAYGYTF.

This chain links TRBV19 with TRBJ1-2; maybe TRBD1 (6 bases). Germline V gene data show CDR1 as LNHDA and CDR2 as SQIVND (reference sequence). This CDR3 comprises 14 residues. V lost 6 bases to trimming and J lost 1 base, with 12 bases between them. Here the CDR3 DNA reads TGTGCCAGTAGGCCGCGGGGGCTTAACTATGGCTACACCTTC. Encoded protein: CASRPRGLNYGYTF.

The CDR3 DNA sequence: TGTGCCAGCAGCCAAATGAGGGCTGGGGCCAACGTCCTGACTTTC. Amino acids: CASSQMRAGANVLTF. The rearrangement uses TRBV6-5 and TRBJ2-6; possible D gene TRBD2, 5 bases. This CDR3 region has 15 residues. CDR1 and CDR2 from the germline V gene are MNHEY and SVGAGI. V was trimmed by 6 bases and J by 2 bases, leaving 11 bases between them.

The rearrangement links TRBV18 to TRBJ2-2; the D is unclear. The germline V and J ends were trimmed by 2 bases and 7 bases, with 2 bases remaining between them. The CDR3 consists of 11 residues. Germline values: CDR1 KGHSH, CDR2 LQKENI. The DNA of the CDR3 is TGTGCCAGCTCACCAGGCGGGGAGCTGTTTTTT. Protein: CASSPGGELFF.

V is TRBV10-3 and J is TRBJ1-2; tentative D call: TRBD1 (5 bases). In germline, CDR1 is ENHRY, CDR2 SYGVKD. This CDR3 region has 14 residues. V was trimmed by 6 bases and J by 3 bases, leaving 14 bases between them. The CDR3 reads CAIRSEGVDYGYTF. CDR3 nucleotides: TGTGCCATCAGAAGTGAAGGGGTGGACTATGGCTACACCTTC.

The chain combines TRBV10-3 with TRBJ1-3; no reliable D call. Germline V lookup: CDR1 ENHRY, CDR2 SYGVKD. The CDR3 is made up of 15 amino acids. V lost 3 bases and J 4 bases, leaving 13 bases between the germline ends. The DNA for the CDR3 is TGTGCCATCAGTGATAACCATGCGGCCGGAAACACCATATATTTT. As protein: CAISDNHAAGNTIYF.

The V and J genes are TRBV12-3 or TRBV12-4 and TRBJ2-1; 10 nucleotides line up with TRBD1. Unmatched junction bases numbered 3, after V lost 6 bases and J lost 7 bases. This CDR3 region has 13 residues. The CDR3: CASRGTGANEQFF. The CDR3 DNA sequence: TGTGCCAGCAGGGGGACAGGGGCAAATGAGCAGTTCTTC.

The chain uses TRBV29-1 and TRBJ1-1, with a weak D call TRBD1 (6 bases). Deletions cut 7 bases from V and 0 bases from J, with 15 bases between. This CDR3 is 14 amino acids long. CDR1 and CDR2 from the germline V gene are SQVTM and ANQGSEA. The CDR3 protein is CSGYRDKMNTEAFF. CDR3 in DNA: TGCAGCGGATATCGGGACAAGATGAACACTGAAGCTTTCTTT.

V and J are TRBV7-9 and TRBJ2-7; 8 bases map to TRBD2. V was clipped by 5 bases and J by 4 bases; unmatched bases: 7. The length of the CDR3 is 14 residues. The germline gives CDR1 SEHNR, CDR2 FQNEAQ (reference sequence). CDR3 region: CASSLSGSAYEQYF. Here the CDR3 DNA reads TGTGCCAGCAGCCTCAGCGGGAGTGCGTACGAGCAGTACTTC.

The chain recombines TRBV7-9 with TRBJ1-1; D is unclear. Between the trimmed V and J ends, which lost 1 base and 3 bases, there was a span of 6 bases. The CDR3 is made up of 13 amino acids. Germline V gene data show CDR1 as SEHNR and CDR2 as FQNEAQ (reference sequence). CDR3 in amino acids: CASSLGRYTEAFF. The CDR3 nucleotides read TGTGCCAGCAGCTTAGGCAGGTACACTGAAGCTTTCTTT.

The rearrangement uses TRBV6-1 and TRBJ2-5, with D hard to call. The CDR3 is 14 amino acids. V shed 3 bases and J shed 3 bases, with 11 bases lying between them. Germline loops: CDR1 MNHNS, CDR2 SASEGT. CDR3 loop: CASSDGVTKETQYF. The DNA for the CDR3 is TGTGCCAGCAGTGATGGGGTAACGAAAGAGACCCAGTACTTC.

The chain recombines TRBV2 with TRBJ2-3, with D tentatively TRBD1 (5 bases). The CDR3 totals 14 residues. Deletions cut 2 bases from V and 10 bases from J, with 16 bases between. Germline-derived CDR1 and CDR2 are SNHLY and FYNNEI. DNA of the CDR3: TGTGCCAGCAGTGAATACCCCGACAGAAACCCGCAGTATTTT. Translated: CASSEYPDRNPQYF.

Here the CDR3 DNA reads TGTGCCATCAGTGAAGAACAGCGAAGAACCTACGAGCAGTACTTC. It translates to CAISEEQRRTYEQYF. V and J are TRBV10-3 and TRBJ2-7; no clear D. The V end lost 3 bases, the J end lost 2 bases, and 14 bases lay between the germline ends. Germline CDR1 is ENHRY and CDR2 is SYGVKD. The CDR3 runs to 15 residues.

Relative to its sample, this clone is medium-sized. V usage is TRBV3-1 (or the pseudogene TRBV3-2) and J usage is TRBJ2-7; 8 nucleotides match TRBD2. V lost 1 base to trimming and J lost 11 bases; unmatched junction nucleotides: 1. This CDR3 has 11 residues. Looked up from germline, CDR1 is LGHDT and CDR2 is YNNKEL (reference sequence). The CDR3 loop is CASSQGLAKYF. The CDR3 DNA is TGTGCCAGCAGCCAAGGACTAGCGAAGTACTTC.

The chain carries TRBV12-3 or TRBV12-4 and TRBJ1-5, with D perhaps matching TRBD1 (6 bases). CDR3 size: 12 residues. The germline V and J ends were trimmed by 4 bases and 7 bases, with 8 bases remaining between them. In nucleotides, the CDR3 is TGTGCCAGCAGTTCACAGGGACAGCCCCAGCATTTT. It codes for CASSSQGQPQHF.

V is TRBV28 and J is TRBJ1-2; D gene unclear. Germline CDR1 MDHEN, CDR2 SYDVKM. V was trimmed by 3 bases and J by 4 bases, leaving 6 bases between them. This CDR3 contains 12 residues. The CDR3 region is CASSLVGYGYTF. The CDR3 DNA is TGTGCCAGCAGTTTGGTCGGCTATGGCTACACCTTC.

The genes are TRBV9 and TRBJ2-1; D might be TRBD2 (5 bases). The V end was cut by 0 bases, the J end by 3 bases, with 10 bases between. The CDR3 totals 15 residues. The V gene's germline CDR1 is SGDLS and CDR2 YYNGEE. The CDR3 sequence: CASSVVLRVYNEQFF. CDR3 in DNA: TGTGCCAGCAGCGTAGTATTGCGGGTCTACAATGAGCAGTTCTTC.

The J gene is TRBJ2-1, the V gene TRBV7-8; the match to TRBD2 covers 8 bases. This CDR3 is 14 amino acids long. Trimming took 5 bases from V and 4 from J; bases not matched to a gene: 4. Germline loops: CDR1 SGHVS, CDR2 FQNEAQ. CDR3 nucleotide sequence: TGTGCCAGCAGCGTGGTAGCGGGATACAATGAGCAGTTCTTC. Translation gives CASSVVAGYNEQFF.

V gene TRBV15 combines with J gene TRBJ2-3; D possibly corresponds to TRBD2 (7 bases). CDR1 and CDR2 from the germline V gene are LNHNV and YYDKDF (reference sequence). This CDR3 is 18 amino acids long. V was cut by 3 bases and J by 0 bases, with 19 bases left in between. CDR3 loop: CATSRTLSGGSSTDTQYF. DNA of the CDR3: TGTGCCACCAGCAGGACATTGTCGGGGGGCTCTAGCACAGATACGCAGTATTTT.

This chain links TRBV5-1 with TRBJ2-1, with 11 bases lining up with TRBD2. In germline, CDR1 is SGHRS, CDR2 YFSETQ. This CDR3 region has 15 residues. V was clipped by 4 bases and J by 8 bases; unmatched bases: 8. The CDR3, as DNA: TGCGCCAGCAGCGACCGCGGGACTAGCGGCCATGAGCAGTTCTTC. It is translated as CASSDRGTSGHEQFF. Full variable domain (rest looked up from reference TRBV5-1 and TRBJ2-1): KAGVTQTPRYLIKTRGQQVTLSCSPISGHRSVSWYQQTPGQGLQFLFEYFSETQRNKGNFPGRFSGRQFSNSRSEMNVSTLELGDSALYLCASSDRGTSGHEQFFGPGTRLTVL.

This chain links TRBV2 with TRBJ2-3, with 16 nucleotides matching TRBD2. Per germline, CDR1 SNHLY and CDR2 FYNNEI. Trimming at V came to 8 bases and at J to 4 bases, leaving 9 bases not matched to a gene. The CDR3 contains 17 residues. The CDR3 loop reads CASRPGTSGRASDTQYF. The CDR3 nucleotides are TGTGCCAGCCGGCCAGGGACTAGCGGGAGGGCCTCAGATACGCAGTATTTT.

The rearrangement joins TRBV5-4 to TRBJ2-1; D is unclear. Looked up from germline, CDR1 is SGHNT and CDR2 is YYREEE (reference sequence). Trimming removed 5 bases at V and 8 bases at J, with 8 bases between. The CDR3 covers 11 residues. The CDR3 bases are TGTGCCAGCAGTGAGCAGCATGAGCAGTTCTTC. This gives the protein CASSEQHEQFF.

The chain has TRBV9 and TRBJ2-1; 9 bases agree with TRBD1. Trimming took 4 bases from V and 2 from J; bases not matched to a gene: 4. The CDR3 is 15 amino acids. CDR1 is SGDLS and CDR2 is YYNGEE in the germline V gene. CDR3 nucleotide sequence: TGTGCCAGCAGCACCAGGACAGGGGCCTACAATGAGCAGTTCTTC. It codes for CASSTRTGAYNEQFF.

This rearrangement joins TRBV9 to TRBJ1-1, with a weak D call TRBD1 (5 bases). This CDR3 comprises 14 residues. With 3 bases removed from V and 4 bases from J, the gap between germline ends came to 13 bases. The germline gives CDR1 SGDLS, CDR2 YYNGEE. CDR3: CASSATDSRTEAFF. CDR3 nucleotide sequence: TGTGCCAGCAGCGCGACAGACAGTCGCACTGAAGCTTTCTTT.

Only one count was recorded for this clone. This sequence joins TRBV27 and TRBJ2-2; 13 nucleotides match TRBD2. The germline CDR1 and CDR2 sequences are MNHEY and SMNVEV (reference sequence). This CDR3 contains 17 residues. With 5 bases clipped from V and 5 bases from J, the junction kept 8 bases outside the gene matches. CDR3 protein: CASSPRTSGSLTGELFF. Written as DNA, the CDR3 is TGTGCCAGCAGTCCGAGGACTAGCGGGAGTCTTACCGGGGAGCTGTTTTTT.